This T cell receptor beta chain comes out of a study of preoperative IRX-2 immunotherapy in early breast cancer. Sequencing used immunoSEQ multiplex PCR; TCRdb keeps in-frame clones, though not all of them. The table includes 55,000 to 70,000 clones, approximately 93% detected once. The sample's treatment: preoperative locoregional IRX-2 cytokine immunotherapy. This phase Ib study tested locoregional IRX-2 cytokine immunotherapy given before surgery. The sample was gathered from a patient treated with IRX-2 immunotherapy. The receptor's source is a human donor with breast cancer.

CDR3 nucleotides: TGCGCCAGCAGTCTTAGTAGGACTAGCGGGAGGGGGGATGAGCAGTTCTTC. Translated, it gives CASSLSRTSGRGDEQFF. The chain carries TRBV4-3 and TRBJ2-1, with 15 nucleotides matching TRBD2. Germline CDR1 reads LGHNA; CDR2 reads YSLEER. This CDR3 spans 17 amino acids. After removal of 6 bases from V and 8 bases from J, the junction contained 11 bases not matched to a gene.